This T cell receptor beta chain was profiled in a study of blood T cell repertoires in COVID-19. CDR3 length equals 15 residues. The germline V gene encodes CDR1 MNHEY and CDR2 SVGAGI. V was trimmed by 2 bases and J by 3 bases, leaving 11 bases between them. Original methodology: Amplifying reference gene primers gave estimates of nucleated cell counts. Produced via immunoSEQ multiplex PCR; TCRdb's table is partial and in-frame only. The DNA gave D and trimming, while V, J and clone size come from that table. The repertoire holds hundreds of thousands of clones, with 90% as singletons. This clonotype was sampled from a man aged 45 to 65 who had been exposed to COVID-19. The rearrangement uses TRBV6-5 and TRBJ2-1; D call uncertain. The sample was PBMCs or T cells enriched from blood (not recorded which). CDR3 nucleotides: TGTGCCAGCAGTTACGGCAGTGGGCTCTACAATGAGCAGTTCTTC. Amino acid sequence: CASSYGSGLYNEQFF.